This T cell receptor beta chain appears in the sequencing data of a study of T cells after yellow fever vaccination. Overall study: SMART-Seq v4 Ultra Low Input prepared libraries from low-cell fractions.

TCR cDNA was made by 5'RACE template switching, adding a universal primer site and UMIs. Using its own MiXCR run on the 5' RACE reads, TCRdb lists one record per CDR3 protein. The profile shows under 150,000 distinct CDR3 sequences, around 7.7% of them singletons. Trimming cost V 3 bases and J 1 base, with 12 bases left between them. This CDR3 is 15 amino acids long. Germline values: CDR1 MDHEN, CDR2 SYDVKM. This clonotype appeared many times. The antigen is not known. Overall study results and limits: Abundant clonotypes from the bulk population could have been carried over as contaminants into FACS-sorted repertoires. Most primary-vaccination clones recurred post-booster (approximately 96% CD4, more than 85% CD8).

Material: CD4+ T cells sorted from PBMCs, obtained 5 days after the yellow fever booster vaccination. The sequence was collected from a man aged 25 to 40 who received the YFV17D yellow fever vaccine. The rearrangement uses TRBV28 and TRBJ2-5; D gene uncertain. CDR3 sequence reads: CASSLELASQETQYF. The CDR3 nucleotides read TGTGCCAGCAGTTTGGAGTTGGCCAGCCAAGAGACCCAGTACTTC.